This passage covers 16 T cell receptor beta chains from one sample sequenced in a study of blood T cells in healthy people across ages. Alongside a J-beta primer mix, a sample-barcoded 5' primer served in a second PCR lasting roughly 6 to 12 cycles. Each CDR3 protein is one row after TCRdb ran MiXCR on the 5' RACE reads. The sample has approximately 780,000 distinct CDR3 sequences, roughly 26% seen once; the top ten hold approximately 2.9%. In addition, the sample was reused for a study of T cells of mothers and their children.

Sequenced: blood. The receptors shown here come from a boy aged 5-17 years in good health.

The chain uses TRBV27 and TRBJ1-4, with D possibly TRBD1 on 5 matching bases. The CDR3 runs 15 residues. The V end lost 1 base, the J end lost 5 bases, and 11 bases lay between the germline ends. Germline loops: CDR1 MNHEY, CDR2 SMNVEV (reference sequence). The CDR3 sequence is CASSLYGDLNEKLFF. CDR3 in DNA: TGTGCCAGCAGTTTATACGGGGACTTGAATGAAAAACTGTTTTTT.

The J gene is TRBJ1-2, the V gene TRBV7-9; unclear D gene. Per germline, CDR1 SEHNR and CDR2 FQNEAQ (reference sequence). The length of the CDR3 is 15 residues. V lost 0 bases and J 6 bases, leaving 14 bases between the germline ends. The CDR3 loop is CASSLARTGGNGYTF. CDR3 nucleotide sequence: TGTGCCAGCAGCTTAGCAAGGACGGGCGGTAATGGCTACACCTTC.

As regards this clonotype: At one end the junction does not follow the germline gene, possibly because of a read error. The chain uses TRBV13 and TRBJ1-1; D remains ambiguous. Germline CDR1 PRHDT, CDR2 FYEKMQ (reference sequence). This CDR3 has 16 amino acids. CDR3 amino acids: CASSLGLRPSNAEAFF. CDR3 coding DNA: TGTGCCAGCAGCTTAGGCCTAAGGCCATCGAACGCTGAAGCTTTCTTT.

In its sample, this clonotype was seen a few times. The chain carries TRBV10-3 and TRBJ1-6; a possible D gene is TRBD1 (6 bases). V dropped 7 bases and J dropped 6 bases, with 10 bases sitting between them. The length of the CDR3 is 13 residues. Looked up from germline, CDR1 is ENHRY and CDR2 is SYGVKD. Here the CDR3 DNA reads TGTGCCATCATGAGACAGGCTAATTCACCCCTCCACTTT. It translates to CAIMRQANSPLHF.

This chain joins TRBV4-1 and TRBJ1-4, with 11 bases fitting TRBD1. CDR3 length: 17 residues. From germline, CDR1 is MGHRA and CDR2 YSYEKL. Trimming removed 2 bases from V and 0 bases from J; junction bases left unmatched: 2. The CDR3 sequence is CASSQPGQGATNEKLFF. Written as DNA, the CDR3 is TGCGCCAGCAGCCAACCGGGACAGGGGGCAACTAATGAAAAACTGTTTTTT.

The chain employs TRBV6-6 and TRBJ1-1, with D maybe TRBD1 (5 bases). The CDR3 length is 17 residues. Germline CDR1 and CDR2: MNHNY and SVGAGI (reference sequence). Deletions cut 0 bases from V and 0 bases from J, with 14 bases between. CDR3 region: CASSYSWLYRLNTEAFF. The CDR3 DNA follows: TGTGCCAGCAGTTACTCGTGGCTGTACAGGCTGAACACTGAAGCTTTCTTT.

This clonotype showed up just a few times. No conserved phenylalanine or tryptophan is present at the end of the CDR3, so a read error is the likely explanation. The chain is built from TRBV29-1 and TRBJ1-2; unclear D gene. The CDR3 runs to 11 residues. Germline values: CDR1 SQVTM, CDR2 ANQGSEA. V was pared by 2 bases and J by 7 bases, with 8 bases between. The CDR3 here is CSVERQAGYTL. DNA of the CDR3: TGCAGCGTTGAACGGCAGGCTGGCTACACCCTC.

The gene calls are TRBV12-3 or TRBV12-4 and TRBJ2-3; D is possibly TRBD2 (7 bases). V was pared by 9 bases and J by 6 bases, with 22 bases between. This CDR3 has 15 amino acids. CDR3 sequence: CASKGRGAGADTQYF. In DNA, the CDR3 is TGTGCCAGTAAAGGGAGGGGGGCAGGAGCCGATACGCAGTATTTT.

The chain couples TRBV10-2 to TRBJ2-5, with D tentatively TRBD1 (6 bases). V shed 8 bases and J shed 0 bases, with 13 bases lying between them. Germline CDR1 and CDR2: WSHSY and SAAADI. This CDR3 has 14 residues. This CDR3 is CASRRAGDQETQYF. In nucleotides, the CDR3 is TGCGCCAGCCGCCGGGCAGGGGACCAAGAGACCCAGTACTTC.

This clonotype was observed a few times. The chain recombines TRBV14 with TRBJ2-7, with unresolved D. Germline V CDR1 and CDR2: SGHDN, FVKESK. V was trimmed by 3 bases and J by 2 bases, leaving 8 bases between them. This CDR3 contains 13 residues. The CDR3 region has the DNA TGTGCCAGCAGCCATCTGACCCCCTACGAGCAGTACTTC. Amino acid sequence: CASSHLTPYEQYF.

In nucleotides, the CDR3 is TGTGCCAGCAGCGGGGAGTGGGGGGATACGCAGTATTTT. It is translated as CASSGEWGDTQYF. The chain has TRBV11-1 and TRBJ2-3; D is perhaps TRBD1 or TRBD2 (5 bases each). With 5 bases removed from V and 6 bases from J, the gap between germline ends came to 12 bases. The CDR3 contains 13 residues. Germline CDR1 reads SGHAT; CDR2 reads FQDESV (reference sequence).

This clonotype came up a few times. The CDR3 spells CASSPPRGGRFSNYGYTF. DNA for the CDR3: TGTGCCAGCAGCCCCCCTAGGGGGGGGCGTTTCTCTAACTATGGCTACACCTTC. The V gene is TRBV7-9, the J gene TRBJ1-2; TRBD1 is a possible D gene (6 bases). Germline CDR1 reads SEHNR; CDR2 reads FQNEAQ (reference sequence). The ends were cut back, 5 bases at V and 0 bases at J, with 22 bases in the middle. The CDR3 has 18 residues.

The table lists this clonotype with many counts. The CDR3 coding sequence is TGCAGTGCTAAGAAGGGACAGGGCACCTCCTACGAGCAGTACTTC. This gives the protein CSAKKGQGTSYEQYF. J is TRBJ2-7 and V is TRBV20-1; 9 bases agree with TRBD1. This CDR3 region has 15 residues. V dropped 4 bases and J dropped 0; count of bases not matched to a gene: 7. Looked up from germline, CDR1 is DFQATT and CDR2 is SNEGSKA (reference sequence).

The CDR3 bases are TGTGCCAGCAGTACAGGCAGCCGCTATGGCTACACCTTC. Its protein product is CASSTGSRYGYTF. The chain uses TRBV6-6 and TRBJ1-2; TRBD1 is a possible D gene (5 bases). Germline CDR1 is MNHNY and CDR2 is SVGAGI (reference sequence). Between the trimmed V and J ends, which lost 5 bases and 4 bases, there was a span of 11 bases. The CDR3 spans 13 residues.

CDR3 protein: CASSLGAGVDIQYF. The CDR3 region has the DNA TGTGCCAGCAGCTTAGGAGCGGGGGTGGACATTCAGTACTTC. The rearrangement joins TRBV7-6 to TRBJ2-4; 8 nucleotides line up with TRBD2. The CDR3 has 14 residues. With 1 base clipped from V and 8 bases from J, the junction kept 4 bases outside the gene matches. Germline-derived CDR1 and CDR2 are SGHVS and FNYEAQ.

CDR3 residues: CAASGGLDYTDYEQYF. The CDR3 DNA sequence: TGTGCCGCCAGTGGAGGGCTAGATTATACGGACTACGAGCAGTACTTC. The chain joins TRBV10-3 to TRBJ2-7, with D perhaps TRBD2 (6 bases). The germline CDR1 and CDR2 sequences are ENHRY and SYGVKD. The CDR3 runs to 16 residues. V was cut by 11 bases and J by 3 bases, with 26 bases left in between.